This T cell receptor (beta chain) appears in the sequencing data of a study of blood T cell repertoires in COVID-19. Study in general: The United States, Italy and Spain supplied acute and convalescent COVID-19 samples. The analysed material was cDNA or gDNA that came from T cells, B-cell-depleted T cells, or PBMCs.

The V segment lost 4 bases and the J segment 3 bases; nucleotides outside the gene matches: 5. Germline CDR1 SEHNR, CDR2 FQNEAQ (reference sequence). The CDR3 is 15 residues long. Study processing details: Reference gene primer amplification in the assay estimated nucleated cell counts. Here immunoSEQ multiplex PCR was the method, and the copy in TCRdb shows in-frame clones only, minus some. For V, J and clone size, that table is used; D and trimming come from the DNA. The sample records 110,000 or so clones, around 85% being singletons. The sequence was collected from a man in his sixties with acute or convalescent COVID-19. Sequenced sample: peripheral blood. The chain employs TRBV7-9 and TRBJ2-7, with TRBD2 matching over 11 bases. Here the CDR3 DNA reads TGTGCCAGCAGCTCCCTGACTAGCGGGAACTACGAGCAGTACTTC. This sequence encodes CASSSLTSGNYEQYF.